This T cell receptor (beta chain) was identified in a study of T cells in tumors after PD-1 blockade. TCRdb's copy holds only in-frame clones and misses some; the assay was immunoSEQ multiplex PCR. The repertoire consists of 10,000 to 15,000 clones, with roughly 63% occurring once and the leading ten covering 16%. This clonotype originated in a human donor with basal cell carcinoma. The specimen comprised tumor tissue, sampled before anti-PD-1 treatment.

CDR3 sequence (DNA): TGTGCCAGCAGCTCCGGGGGACTGAACCAAGAGACCCAGTACTTC. This gives the protein CASSSGGLNQETQYF. This chain uses TRBV7-9 with TRBJ2-5, with a possible D match to TRBD2 (6 bases). Germline CDR1 is SEHNR and CDR2 is FQNEAQ (reference sequence). The CDR3 spans 15 residues. V gave up 4 bases and J gave up 0 bases, with 12 bases separating them.